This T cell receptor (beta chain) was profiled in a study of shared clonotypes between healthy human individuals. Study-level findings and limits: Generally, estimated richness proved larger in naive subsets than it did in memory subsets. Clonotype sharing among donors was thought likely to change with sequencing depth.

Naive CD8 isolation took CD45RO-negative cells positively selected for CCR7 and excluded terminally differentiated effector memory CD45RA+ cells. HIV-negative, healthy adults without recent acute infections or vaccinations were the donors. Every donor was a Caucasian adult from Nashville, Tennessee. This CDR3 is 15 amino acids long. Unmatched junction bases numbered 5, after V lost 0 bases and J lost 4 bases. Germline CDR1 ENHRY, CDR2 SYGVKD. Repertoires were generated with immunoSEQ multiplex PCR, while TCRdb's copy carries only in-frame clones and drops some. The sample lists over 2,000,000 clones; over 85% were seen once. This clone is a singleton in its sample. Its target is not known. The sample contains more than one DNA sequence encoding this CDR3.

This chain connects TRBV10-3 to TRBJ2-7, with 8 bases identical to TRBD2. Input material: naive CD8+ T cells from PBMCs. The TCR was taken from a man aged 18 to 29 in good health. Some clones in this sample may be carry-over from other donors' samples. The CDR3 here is CAISESSGAGYEQYF. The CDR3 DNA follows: TGTGCCATCAGTGAGTCTAGCGGGGCAGGTTACGAGCAGTACTTC.